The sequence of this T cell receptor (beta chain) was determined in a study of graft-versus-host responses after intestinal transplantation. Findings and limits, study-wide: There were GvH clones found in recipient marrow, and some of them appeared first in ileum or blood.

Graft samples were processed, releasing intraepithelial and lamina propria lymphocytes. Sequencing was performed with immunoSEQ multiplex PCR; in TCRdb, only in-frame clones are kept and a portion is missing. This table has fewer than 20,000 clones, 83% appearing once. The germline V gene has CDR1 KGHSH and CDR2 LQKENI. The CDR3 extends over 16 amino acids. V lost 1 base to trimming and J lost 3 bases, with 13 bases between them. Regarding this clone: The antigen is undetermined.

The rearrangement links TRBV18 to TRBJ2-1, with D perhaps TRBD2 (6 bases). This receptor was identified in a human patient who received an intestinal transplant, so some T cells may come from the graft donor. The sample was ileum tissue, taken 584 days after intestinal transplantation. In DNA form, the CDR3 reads TGTGCCAGCTCACCACTGGAGGGAGAACACTACAATGAGCAGTTCTTC. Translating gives CASSPLEGEHYNEQFF.